Shown below are 32 T cell receptor beta chains from a single sample sequenced in a study of blood T cell repertoires in COVID-19. Assay used: immunoSEQ multiplex PCR; TCRdb lists only in-frame clones, some missing. The sample shows 73,000 or so clones, about 83% of them seen only once. Sequenced sample: peripheral blood. These receptor sequences come from a woman aged 60-70 years with acute or convalescent COVID-19.

This clone showed up just a few times. The V call is TRBV6-2 or TRBV6-3, the J call TRBJ1-2; D perhaps matches TRBD1 (6 bases). Germline V gives CDR1 MNHEY, CDR2 SVGEGT. The CDR3 length is 17 residues. Trimming took off 6 bases at V and 4 bases at J, with 24 bases between the two ends. The DNA for the CDR3 is TGTGCCAGCAGCTCGACTCAACAGGGATCTTTTGTCTATGGCTACACCTTC. The encoded protein is CASSSTQQGSFVYGYTF.

The rearrangement joins TRBV9 to TRBJ1-2; TRBD1 might be the D (5 bases). The CDR3 runs to 14 residues. Germline loops: CDR1 SGDLS, CDR2 YYNGEE. V lost 3 bases, J lost 4 bases, and 13 bases lay in between. This chain's CDR3 is CASSGGLAFYGYTF. The CDR3 bases are TGTGCCAGCAGCGGGGGACTGGCATTCTATGGCTACACCTTC.

V and J are TRBV27 and TRBJ2-1, with 8 bases identical to TRBD2. The CDR3 length is 18 residues. Germline V gives CDR1 MNHEY, CDR2 SMNVEV (reference sequence). V shed 1 base and J 6 bases; nucleotides not matched to a gene: 14. This chain's CDR3 is CASSLYPPSGGASNEQFF. CDR3 in DNA: TGTGCCAGCAGTTTATATCCCCCATCGGGGGGGGCCTCCAATGAGCAGTTCTTC.

The chain carries TRBV5-1 and TRBJ2-1; possibly TRBD2 for D (6 bases). Deletions cut 0 bases from V and 5 bases from J, with 15 bases between. Germline loops: CDR1 SGHRS, CDR2 YFSETQ. The CDR3 totals 16 residues. CDR3 DNA: TGCGCCAGCAGCTTGGCCAACCAGCGGGTAAACAATGAGCAGTTCTTC. It is translated as CASSLANQRVNNEQFF.

This clone was seen only once. The chain has TRBV7-8 and TRBJ1-5; D is uncertain. In germline, CDR1 is SGHVS, CDR2 FQNEAQ. This CDR3 comprises 13 residues. Trimming pared 7 bases from V and 2 bases from J, leaving 9 bases between. CDR3 sequence (DNA): TGTGCCAGCACGGTGAGGGGCAATCAGCCCCAGCATTTT. This translates into CASTVRGNQPQHF.

The CDR3: CASSIGGGTEAFF. The CDR3 bases are TGCGCCAGCAGCATCGGGGGTGGAACTGAAGCTTTCTTT. This rearrangement joins TRBV5-1 to TRBJ1-1; the D gene is possibly TRBD1 (5 bases). CDR1 SGHRS and CDR2 YFSETQ come from the germline V gene. V lost 4 bases, J lost 5 bases, and 12 bases lay in between. The CDR3 runs to 13 residues.

The CDR3 spells CASRQDGVNNEQFF. As DNA, the CDR3 is TGTGCCAGCCGACAAGACGGGGTGAACAATGAGCAGTTCTTC. J is TRBJ2-1 and V is TRBV6-5, with D perhaps matching TRBD2 (5 bases). This CDR3 is built from 14 residues. Trimming shortened V by 8 bases and J by 5 bases, and 16 bases separated the two germline ends. Looked up from germline, CDR1 is MNHEY and CDR2 is SVGAGI.

This chain links TRBV5-5 with TRBJ1-1; a possible D gene is TRBD1 (5 bases). Germline CDR1 SGHKS, CDR2 YYEKEE (reference sequence). Trimming took 4 bases from V and 0 from J, leaving 16 bases between them. CDR3 length equals 16 residues. As DNA, the CDR3 is TGTGCCAGCAGCCCGGGGGTGTTGGCTTTGAACACTGAAGCTTTCTTT. Protein product: CASSPGVLALNTEAFF.

This chain uses TRBV6-6 with TRBJ1-3, with 9 bases matching TRBD1. The V gene end was trimmed by 4 bases and the J gene end by 2 bases; junction bases not matched to a gene: 3. This CDR3 has 15 residues. Germline-derived CDR1 and CDR2 are MNHNY and SVGAGI (reference sequence). The CDR3 DNA reads TGTGCCAGCAGTTTAGGACAGGGGACTGGAAACACCATATATTTT. Translating it yields CASSLGQGTGNTIYF.

J is TRBJ2-2 and V is TRBV5-1; no reliable D call. CDR1 and CDR2 from the germline V gene are SGHRS and YFSETQ. The CDR3 length is 14 residues. Trimming took off 3 bases at V and 1 base at J, with 7 bases between the two ends. CDR3 bases: TGCGCCAGCAGCTCGTCCGGGAACACCGGGGAGCTGTTTTTT. This gives the protein CASSSSGNTGELFF.

This chain links TRBV19 with TRBJ1-5, with D perhaps TRBD1 (5 bases). The length of the CDR3 is 13 residues. Germline CDR1 LNHDA, CDR2 SQIVND (reference sequence). V shed 3 bases and J shed 7 bases, with 10 bases lying between them. CDR3 residues: CASSIDQGQPQHF. CDR3 sequence (DNA): TGTGCCAGTAGTATCGATCAGGGACAGCCCCAGCATTTT.

This clone was seen more than once but under ten times. The gene calls are TRBV4-1 and TRBJ1-4; D call uncertain. V dropped 1 base and J dropped 8 bases, with 8 bases sitting between them. Per germline, CDR1 MGHRA and CDR2 YSYEKL. The CDR3 has 13 residues. The DNA for the CDR3 is TGCGCCAGCAGCCAAGGGCCCTGGGAAAAACTGTTTTTT. Its translation is CASSQGPWEKLFF.

In its sample, this clone was seen a few times. The chain joins TRBV19 to TRBJ1-2, with TRBD1 identical over 9 bases. V shed 5 bases and J 3 bases; nucleotides not matched to a gene: 7. The CDR3 runs to 15 residues. The germline V gene has CDR1 LNHDA and CDR2 SQIVND (reference sequence). CDR3 in amino acids: CASSVQGANDYGYTF. For the CDR3, the DNA is TGTGCCAGTAGTGTACAGGGGGCGAACGACTATGGCTACACCTTC.

The chain joins TRBV5-4 to TRBJ1-2; D perhaps matches TRBD1 (5 bases). CDR1 is SGHNT and CDR2 is YYREEE in the germline V gene (reference sequence). Trimming took off 5 bases at V and 6 bases at J, with 14 bases between the two ends. The CDR3 is 13 residues long. The DNA for the CDR3 is TGTGCCAGCAGTCTGGGGAGGGGTGATGGCTACACCTTC. Translating it yields CASSLGRGDGYTF.

The rearrangement uses TRBV9 and TRBJ2-2; 7 bases map to TRBD1. Germline CDR1 and CDR2: SGDLS and YYNGEE. CDR3 length equals 14 residues. J was trimmed by 6 bases and V by 2 bases; bases with no gene match: 4. The CDR3 protein is CASSVDRVAGELFF. The CDR3 region has the DNA TGTGCCAGCAGCGTCGACAGGGTAGCCGGGGAGCTGTTTTTT.

The chain uses TRBV3-1 (or the pseudogene TRBV3-2) and TRBJ2-6; tentative D call: TRBD1 (6 bases). The germline V gene has CDR1 LGHDT and CDR2 YNNKEL (reference sequence). The V gene lost 0 bases and the J gene lost 4 bases, with 13 bases spanning the gap. This CDR3 has 17 amino acids. The DNA for the CDR3 is TGTGCCAGCAGCCAAGACCAGGGGACCATCGGGGCCAACGTCCTGACTTTC. Amino acid sequence: CASSQDQGTIGANVLTF.

This chain links TRBV19 with TRBJ2-2; D perhaps matches TRBD2 (6 bases). The germline gives CDR1 LNHDA, CDR2 SQIVND (reference sequence). This CDR3 region has 12 residues. V was clipped by 6 bases and J by 7 bases, with 9 bases between them. For the CDR3, the DNA is TGTGCCAGTAGCCGGGGGAGCGGGGAGCTGTTTTTT. This sequence encodes CASSRGSGELFF. The variable domain in full, completed from reference TRBV19 and TRBJ2-2, reads DGGITQSPKYLFRKEGQNVTLSCEQNLNHDAMYWYRQDPGQGLRLIYYSQIVNDFQKGDIAEGYSVSREKKESFPLTVTSAQKNPTAFYLCASSRGSGELFFGEGSRLTVL.

The chain links TRBV5-5 to TRBJ1-2; 7 bases agree with TRBD1. This CDR3 is 16 amino acids long. With 5 bases clipped from V and 4 bases from J, the junction kept 14 bases outside the gene matches. CDR1 and CDR2 (germline): SGHKS, YYEKEE (reference sequence). CDR3 in DNA: TGTGCCAGCAGTTTCCCCGGGGGGGACAGCCCCTATGGCTACACCTTC. It encodes CASSFPGGDSPYGYTF.

The chain carries TRBV3-1 (or the pseudogene TRBV3-2) and TRBJ1-4; TRBD1 might be the D (6 bases). With 1 base removed from V and 6 bases from J, the gap between germline ends came to 12 bases. CDR1 is LGHDT and CDR2 is YNNKEL in the germline V gene (reference sequence). There are 15 residues in the CDR3. In nucleotides, the CDR3 is TGTGCCAGCAGCCAAGTGAGCAGGGGTTATGAAAAACTGTTTTTT. Translating gives CASSQVSRGYEKLFF.

This sequence joins TRBV3-1 (or the pseudogene TRBV3-2) and TRBJ2-1, with 8 bases that match TRBD2. J was trimmed by 1 base and V by 1 base; bases with no gene match: 0. Germline V lookup: CDR1 LGHDT, CDR2 YNNKEL (reference sequence). This CDR3 is built from 15 residues. CDR3: CASSQAGGSYNEQFF. The CDR3 DNA reads as TGTGCCAGCAGCCAAGCGGGGGGGTCCTACAATGAGCAGTTCTTC.

The chain joins TRBV10-2 to TRBJ2-4; D is uncertain. Per germline, CDR1 WSHSY and CDR2 SAAADI. Trimming cost V 3 bases and J 1 base, with 7 bases left between them. This CDR3 region has 14 residues. CDR3 loop: CASSDTLAKNIQYF. CDR3 DNA: TGCGCCAGCAGTGACACTCTGGCCAAAAACATTCAGTACTTC.

The chain carries TRBV2 and TRBJ1-4, with 8 bases fitting TRBD1. Germline V gene sequence: CDR1 SNHLY, CDR2 FYNNEI. This CDR3 has 15 amino acids. V trimming: 6 bases; J trimming: 3 bases; junction bases outside the gene matches: 6. CDR3 DNA sequence: TGTGCCAGCAGGGGGGACAGGCTGGCTAATGAAAAACTGTTTTTT. Translation gives CASRGDRLANEKLFF.

The V call is TRBV19, the J call TRBJ1-2, with 7 bases that match TRBD1. Germline V gives CDR1 LNHDA, CDR2 SQIVND (reference sequence). J gave up 3 bases and V 6 bases, and 13 bases lay outside the gene matches. The CDR3 has 16 residues. CDR3: CASSSPPDRTYYGYTF. CDR3 DNA: TGTGCCAGTAGCTCTCCGCCGGACAGGACCTACTATGGCTACACCTTC.

This chain uses TRBV9 with TRBJ1-1; the D gene is possibly TRBD1 (5 bases). CDR3 size: 13 residues. V gave up 4 bases and J gave up 1 base, with 8 bases separating them. The germline CDR1 and CDR2 sequences are SGDLS and YYNGEE. CDR3 residues: CASSWGPNTEAFF. The CDR3 DNA sequence: TGTGCCAGCAGCTGGGGCCCGAACACTGAAGCTTTCTTT.

This clone has a single count. This sequence joins TRBV29-1 and TRBJ1-2; D may be TRBD1 (6 bases). The CDR3 spans 13 residues. CDR1 and CDR2 from the germline V gene are SQVTM and ANQGSEA. Trimming shortened V by 8 bases and J by 1 base, and 14 bases separated the two germline ends. CDR3 sequence reads: CSTLTGVNYGYTF. DNA of the CDR3: TGCAGCACCTTGACAGGTGTTAACTATGGCTACACCTTC.

This clone was found a few times. The genes are TRBV21-1 and TRBJ1-6; the table gives TRBD1 as D, unverified against the DNA. TRBV21-1 is flagged as a pseudogene. The CDR3 covers 16 residues. CDR3 region: CASTPMQQGSRSPLHF. DNA for the CDR3: TGTGCCAGCACCCCGATGCAACAGGGGTCTCGGTCACCCCTCCACTTT.

This clone was counted between two and nine times. V gene TRBV10-2 combines with J gene TRBJ2-5; possibly TRBD2 for D (7 bases). This CDR3 contains 13 residues. V was pared by 4 bases and J by 7 bases, with 13 bases between. Germline V gene data show CDR1 as WSHSY and CDR2 as SAAADI. The CDR3, as DNA: TGCGCCAGCAGTGGAGGGGGGGTAGGGACCCAGTACTTC. Translated: CASSGGGVGTQYF.

The chain combines TRBV9 with TRBJ1-1, with D maybe TRBD1 (5 bases). The CDR3 length is 13 residues. From germline, CDR1 is SGDLS and CDR2 YYNGEE. Trimming took off 4 bases at V and 2 bases at J, with 9 bases between the two ends. CDR3 nucleotides: TGTGCCAGCAGCCTCCAGGGAAACACTGAAGCTTTCTTT. This translates into CASSLQGNTEAFF.

This rearrangement joins TRBV4-1 to TRBJ2-1; a possible D gene is TRBD2 (5 bases). Trimming took off 0 bases at V and 10 bases at J, with 22 bases between the two ends. Germline CDR1 and CDR2: MGHRA and YSYEKL. The CDR3 covers 17 residues. The CDR3 DNA follows: TGCGCCAGCAGCCAAGAACCCCCCGGAGGATTAGGATCGGAGCAGTTCTTC. It specifies CASSQEPPGGLGSEQFF.

V and J are TRBV6-6 and TRBJ2-5; TRBD1 might be the D (6 bases). V dropped 4 bases and J dropped 2 bases, with 14 bases sitting between them. This CDR3 comprises 15 residues. Germline assignment: CDR1 MNHNY and CDR2 SVGAGI (reference sequence). The CDR3 DNA sequence: TGTGCCAGCAGTTCCTCACAGGGAACTCAAGAGACCCAGTACTTC. It encodes CASSSSQGTQETQYF.

This chain links TRBV24-1 with TRBJ2-2; 9 bases line up with TRBD1. V dropped 3 bases and J dropped 8; count of bases not matched to a gene: 9. Per germline, CDR1 KGHDR and CDR2 SFDVKD. CDR3 size: 16 residues. The CDR3 nucleotides read TGTGCCACCAGTGATGCCGGGACAGGGAGGTGGGGGGAGCTGTTTTTT. Translated: CATSDAGTGRWGELFF.

This chain joins TRBV19 and TRBJ2-3; D perhaps matches TRBD2 (5 bases). Looked up from germline, CDR1 is LNHDA and CDR2 is SQIVND (reference sequence). Trimming pared 6 bases from V and 4 bases from J, leaving 23 bases between. CDR3 size: 17 residues. The CDR3 region has the DNA TGTGCCAGTAGCCCCAATCCGGACTCGAGAGTCCCAGATACGCAGTATTTT. Translated, it gives CASSPNPDSRVPDTQYF.